This T cell receptor (beta chain) derives from a study of post-analysis software for immune sequencing data. The germline CDR1 and CDR2 sequences are LGHNT and FRNRAP. The V segment lost 7 bases and the J segment 5 bases; nucleotides outside the gene matches: 21. The CDR3 is made up of 19 amino acids. Study-wide points: Compared with controls, patients had more of about 5 TRBV segments, including TRBV5-6, TRBV5-1 and TRBV20-1. The normalized Chao1 diversity of multiple sclerosis patients was significantly lower than that of controls.

Researchers reported that TCR beta cDNA libraries carried unique molecular identifiers. From approximately 1 to 10 million T cells, 400,000 to 500,000 cDNA molecules were obtained. TCRdb analysed the PCR reads with MiXCR anew, one entry per CDR3 protein. The sample has 740,000 or so distinct CDR3 sequences, about 57% seen once; the top ten hold over 4%. A note on this clonotype: Its antigen is as yet unknown.

J is TRBJ2-1 and V is TRBV12-5; TRBD1 matches 9 bases. Sequencing was done on a sample of blood. This clonotype originated in a girl between 5 and 17 years old with multiple sclerosis. The CDR3 region is CASATLGQGLPELDNEQFF. In nucleotides, the CDR3 is TGTGCTAGTGCCACCCTGGGACAGGGTCTTCCCGAACTGGACAATGAGCAGTTCTTC.